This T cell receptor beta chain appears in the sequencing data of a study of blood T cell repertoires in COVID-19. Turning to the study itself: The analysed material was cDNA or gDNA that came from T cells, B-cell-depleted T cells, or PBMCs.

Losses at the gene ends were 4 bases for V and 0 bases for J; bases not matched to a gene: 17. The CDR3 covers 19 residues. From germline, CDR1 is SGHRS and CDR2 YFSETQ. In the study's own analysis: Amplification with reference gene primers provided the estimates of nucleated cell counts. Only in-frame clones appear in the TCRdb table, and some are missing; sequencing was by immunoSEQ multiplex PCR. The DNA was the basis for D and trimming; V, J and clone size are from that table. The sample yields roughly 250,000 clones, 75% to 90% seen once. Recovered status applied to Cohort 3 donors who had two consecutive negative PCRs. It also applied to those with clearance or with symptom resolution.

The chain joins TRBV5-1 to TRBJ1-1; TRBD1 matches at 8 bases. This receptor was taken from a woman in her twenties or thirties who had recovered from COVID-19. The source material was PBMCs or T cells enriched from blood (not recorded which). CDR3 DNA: TGCGCCAGCAGCAGAGACTCGTGGACAGGGAAAGGGATGAACACTGAAGCTTTCTTT. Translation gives CASSRDSWTGKGMNTEAFF.